These 18 T cell receptor beta chains were sequenced from one sample in a study of CD4 T cells in relation to SARS-CoV-2 and coronaviruses. CD4+ T cells from unexposed donors were obtained before the COVID-19 pandemic (2011-2018). The cells were cultured for 10 days before CD4+ T cells were isolated. Profiled with immunoSEQ multiplex PCR; TCRdb holds only in-frame clones, not every one. The repertoire holds about 29,000 clones, with approximately 76% as singletons. These TCRs are of unknown antigen specificity. Sequencing was done on a sample of CD4+ T cells from PBMCs, cultured in vitro. These receptor sequences come from a human donor in good health.

This clone was seen a few times. The chain is built from TRBV19 and TRBJ2-7; 7 bases are shared with TRBD1. CDR3 size: 14 residues. CDR1 is LNHDA, CDR2 SQIVND, per germline (reference sequence). After removal of 5 bases from V and 1 base from J, the junction contained 5 bases not matched to a gene. CDR3: CASSPRQGSYEQYF. The CDR3, as DNA: TGTGCCAGTAGTCCCCGACAGGGTTCCTACGAGCAGTACTTC.

This clone has more than one count but fewer than ten. CDR3 sequence (DNA): TGTGCCAGCACCCCTAGGCTAGCGGGGGCGCGGGATACGCAGTATTTT. Its protein is CASTPRLAGARDTQYF. The chain employs TRBV9 and TRBJ2-3; 10 positions match TRBD2. The CDR3 loop spans 16 amino acids. Germline lookup yields CDR1 SGDLS and CDR2 YYNGEE. V dropped 6 bases and J dropped 6; count of bases not matched to a gene: 13.

The V call is TRBV9, the J call TRBJ2-5; D is tentatively TRBD1 or TRBD2 (5 bases each). Germline V CDR1 and CDR2: SGDLS, YYNGEE. The CDR3 covers 13 residues. Between the trimmed V and J ends, which lost 0 bases and 9 bases, there was a span of 12 bases. Here the CDR3 reads CASSVDGGGSQYF. DNA for the CDR3: TGTGCCAGCAGCGTAGATGGGGGTGGGTCCCAGTACTTC.

The chain carries TRBV4-3 and TRBJ1-4, with D perhaps matching TRBD1 (5 bases). Germline V gene lookup returns CDR1 LGHNA and CDR2 YSLEER. The CDR3 length is 17 residues. Trimming removed 0 bases at V and 6 bases at J, with 17 bases between. CDR3 protein: CASSQDFGDLSYEKLFF. The CDR3 nucleotides are TGCGCCAGCAGCCAAGATTTCGGGGACCTAAGTTATGAAAAACTGTTTTTT.

The chain employs TRBV6-5 and TRBJ2-7; 9 nucleotides align to TRBD1. Looked up from germline, CDR1 is MNHEY and CDR2 is SVGAGI. The CDR3 consists of 15 residues. Losses at the gene ends were 4 bases for V and 7 bases for J; bases not matched to a gene: 11. For the CDR3, the DNA is TGTGCCAGCAGTTTCACAGGGGGCCGAATGGGGGAGCAGTACTTC. Amino acids: CASSFTGGRMGEQYF.

The chain has TRBV7-8 and TRBJ2-7; 9 nucleotides line up with TRBD1. With 5 bases clipped from V and 7 bases from J, the junction kept 9 bases outside the gene matches. This CDR3 has 14 residues. CDR1 SGHVS and CDR2 FQNEAQ come from the germline V gene. The CDR3 coding sequence is TGTGCCAGCAGCCCCCCGGGACAGGGATATGAGCAGTACTTC. It specifies CASSPPGQGYEQYF.

J is TRBJ1-1 and V is TRBV7-6; possible D gene TRBD1, 5 bases. Germline-derived CDR1 and CDR2 are SGHVS and FNYEAQ. Trimming pared 3 bases from V and 3 bases from J, leaving 8 bases between. The CDR3 is made up of 13 amino acids. As DNA, the CDR3 is TGTGCCAGCAGCTTGGGGGGGGACACTGAAGCTTTCTTT. Protein product: CASSLGGDTEAFF.

As to this clone: The junction shows a germline mismatch at one end, possibly a read error. The CDR3 protein is CAGSHRPSGGSYEQYF. For the CDR3, the DNA is TGTGCCGGCAGCCATAGACCCTCGGGGGGCTCGTACGAGCAGTACTTC. The V call is TRBV3-1 (or the pseudogene TRBV3-2), the J call TRBJ2-7; possibly TRBD2 for D (7 bases). Germline CDR1 is LGHDT and CDR2 is YNNKEL (reference sequence). The length of the CDR3 is 16 residues.

The chain links TRBV2 to TRBJ2-7, with TRBD2 identical over 7 bases. The V and J ends lost 7 bases and 0 bases, in that order; junction bases with no gene match: 12. The CDR3 consists of 16 residues. CDR1 and CDR2 (germline): SNHLY, FYNNEI. CDR3: CASILPGGKRSYEQYF. The CDR3 nucleotides read TGTGCCAGCATCTTACCCGGGGGGAAGCGCTCCTACGAGCAGTACTTC.

For the CDR3, the DNA is TGTGCCAGCAGCCAAGTCATGTCCTTAACGAGACAGTACTTC. Residues: CASSQVMSLTRQYF. The gene calls are TRBV14 and TRBJ2-7; D is ambiguous. Germline lookup yields CDR1 SGHDN and CDR2 FVKESK. CDR3 length: 14 amino acids. With 1 base removed from V and 10 bases from J, the gap between germline ends came to 17 bases.

The chain uses TRBV29-1 and TRBJ2-5; no firm D call. Trimming shortened V by 4 bases and J by 4 bases, and 10 bases separated the two germline ends. Per germline, CDR1 SQVTM and CDR2 ANQGSEA. The CDR3 loop spans 12 amino acids. In DNA, the CDR3 is TGCAGCGTTGGGTCCAGAAGAGAGACCCAGTACTTC. Encoded protein: CSVGSRRETQYF.

The CDR3 is CSVASGSGTEAFF. CDR3 bases: TGCAGCGTTGCGTCAGGTTCCGGCACTGAAGCTTTCTTT. The rearrangement joins TRBV29-1 to TRBJ1-1; D gene ambiguous. Germline V CDR1 and CDR2: SQVTM, ANQGSEA. The V and J ends lost 4 bases and 4 bases respectively, with 13 bases between them. The CDR3 has 13 amino acids.

The chain links TRBV3-1 (or the pseudogene TRBV3-2) to TRBJ2-1, with 7 bases matching TRBD2. From germline, CDR1 is LGHDT and CDR2 YNNKEL (reference sequence). The CDR3 is 15 residues long. V lost 4 bases, J lost 8 bases, and 11 bases stayed unmatched. CDR3 in amino acids: CASSRTSHTWDEQFF. The CDR3 DNA follows: TGTGCCAGCAGCCGGACTAGTCATACGTGGGATGAGCAGTTCTTC.

The V and J genes are TRBV3-1 (or the pseudogene TRBV3-2) and TRBJ2-1; possibly TRBD1 for D (6 bases). Trimming pared 4 bases from V and 1 base from J, leaving 11 bases between. This CDR3 comprises 15 residues. Looked up from germline, CDR1 is LGHDT and CDR2 is YNNKEL (reference sequence). In DNA form, the CDR3 reads TGTGCCAGCAGCCTTGGGACACCTTCCTACAATGAGCAGTTCTTC. It is translated as CASSLGTPSYNEQFF.

Only one count was recorded for this clone. This chain links TRBV28 with TRBJ2-7; D possibly corresponds to TRBD1 (6 bases). The V gene's germline CDR1 is MDHEN and CDR2 SYDVKM. Trimming removed 10 bases from V and 0 bases from J, with 19 bases in between. This CDR3 comprises 15 residues. As DNA, the CDR3 is TGTGCCATCACCCCGGGACACCTGACCTCCTACGAGCAGTACTTC. The encoded protein is CAITPGHLTSYEQYF.

V gene TRBV20-1 combines with J gene TRBJ2-3; 7 nucleotides align to TRBD2. Germline trimming cut 3 bases from V and 0 bases from J; bases unmatched to any gene: 6. Germline V lookup: CDR1 DFQATT, CDR2 SNEGSKA (reference sequence). The CDR3 length is 15 residues. CDR3 amino acids: CSASLGGGSTDTQYF. The CDR3 bases are TGCAGTGCTAGTTTGGGGGGGGGAAGCACAGATACGCAGTATTTT.

In this sample, this clone turned up a few times. The V call is TRBV4-3, the J call TRBJ1-1, with D perhaps matching TRBD1 (5 bases). The CDR3 extends over 12 amino acids. CDR1 is LGHNA and CDR2 is YSLEER in the germline V gene. Trimming pared 1 base from V and 11 bases from J, leaving 11 bases between. The CDR3 is CASSQVGQGAFF. CDR3 in DNA: TGCGCCAGCAGCCAAGTTGGGCAGGGTGCTTTCTTT.

The chain carries TRBV10-3 and TRBJ2-3; 8 positions agree with TRBD1. Germline lookup yields CDR1 ENHRY and CDR2 SYGVKD. This CDR3 has 13 amino acids. V was pared by 8 bases and J by 5 bases, with 6 bases of the junction left unmatched. Here the CDR3 DNA reads TGTGCCATCCTAGGACAGGGCGAAGATACGCAGTATTTT. Its translation: CAILGQGEDTQYF.